One sample yielded the 9 T cell receptor beta chains listed below, sequenced in a study of blood T cell repertoires in COVID-19. Produced via immunoSEQ multiplex PCR; TCRdb's table is partial and in-frame only. The repertoire holds some 220,000 clones, roughly 84% seen once, with around 18% in the top ten. Sequenced sample: peripheral blood. These receptor sequences come from a woman of 80 years or more with active or convalescent COVID-19.

To note about this clone: One end of the junction is discordant with germline, which a read error may explain. The rearrangement uses TRBV11-2 and TRBJ2-1; no reliable D call. Germline V gene sequence: CDR1 SGHAT, CDR2 FQNNGV. The CDR3 is made up of 15 amino acids. For the CDR3, the DNA is TGTGCCAGCAGTTTAGAACCCCTCGCGGCCAATGAGCAGTTCTTC. It is translated as CASSLEPLAANEQFF.

V usage is TRBV19 and J usage is TRBJ1-5, with D possibly matching TRBD1 (6 bases). The CDR3 covers 17 residues. V lost 7 bases, J lost 2 bases, and 21 bases lay in between. Germline lookup yields CDR1 LNHDA and CDR2 SQIVND (reference sequence). This CDR3 reads CASTSPTGSKGNQPQHF. DNA for the CDR3: TGTGCCAGTACCAGCCCTACAGGGAGCAAGGGCAATCAGCCCCAGCATTTT.

V gene TRBV5-1 combines with J gene TRBJ1-5; TRBD1 matches at 12 bases. V shed 4 bases, J shed 6 bases, and the junction held 5 bases outside the gene matches. CDR1 is SGHRS and CDR2 is YFSETQ in the germline V gene. CDR3 length: 15 residues. For the CDR3, the DNA is TGCGCCAGCAGCACCGGGACAGGGGGCGGTCAGCCCCAGCATTTT. Amino acids: CASSTGTGGGQPQHF.

The chain links TRBV27 to TRBJ1-2; weak D call: TRBD1 (6 bases). Looked up from germline, CDR1 is MNHEY and CDR2 is SMNVEV (reference sequence). The CDR3 length is 13 residues. The ends were cut back, 6 bases at V and 3 bases at J, with 11 bases in the middle. CDR3 loop: CASSEQGYYGYTF. As DNA, the CDR3 is TGTGCCAGCAGCGAACAGGGTTACTATGGCTACACCTTC.

V and J are TRBV10-3 and TRBJ2-3, with D tentatively TRBD2 (6 bases). Germline-derived CDR1 and CDR2 are ENHRY and SYGVKD. The CDR3 sequence is 14 residues long. V dropped 10 bases and J dropped 1 base, with 15 bases sitting between them. This chain's CDR3 is CATLRGYGTDTQYF. CDR3 coding DNA: TGTGCCACCCTCCGGGGGTACGGCACAGATACGCAGTATTTT.

The chain has TRBV5-1 and TRBJ2-7; maybe TRBD1 (6 bases). Trimming left V 4 bases short and J 4 bases short, with 12 bases between. This CDR3 comprises 13 residues. Germline CDR1 is SGHRS and CDR2 is YFSETQ. CDR3 DNA sequence: TGCGCCAGCAGCAGGGGGTTCTCGTACGAGCAGTACTTC. Its protein is CASSRGFSYEQYF.

The chain couples TRBV7-2 to TRBJ1-2; 10 positions match TRBD1. V lost 5 bases and J lost 4; bases outside the gene matches: 10. The CDR3 contains 16 residues. Germline CDR1 SGHTA, CDR2 FQGNSA. CDR3 bases: TGTGCCAGCAGCCCTGGGACAGGGGTTAGGATCTATGGCTACACCTTC. As protein: CASSPGTGVRIYGYTF.

The V gene is TRBV3-1 (or the pseudogene TRBV3-2), the J gene TRBJ1-2; no reliable D call. CDR3 length: 11 amino acids. The germline CDR1 and CDR2 sequences are LGHDT and YNNKEL (reference sequence). V shed 8 bases and J shed 7 bases, with 11 bases lying between them. The chain's CDR3 is CASEGRAGYTF. The CDR3 DNA sequence: TGTGCCAGCGAAGGGAGGGCTGGCTACACCTTC.

This clone was counted a single time. The gene calls are TRBV7-2 and TRBJ1-5; D not certain. Germline CDR1 SGHTA, CDR2 FQGNSA. V lost 7 bases and J 3 bases, leaving 13 bases between the germline ends. This CDR3 is 14 amino acids long. CDR3 nucleotide sequence: TGTGCCAGCAATTTTCGAGGTCCCAATCAGCCCCAGCATTTT. Translation: CASNFRGPNQPQHF.